The subject of this entry is one T cell receptor beta chain. Antigen: not known. The germline gives CDR1 MGHRA, CDR2 YSYEKL. Trimming at V came to 1 base and at J to 6 bases, leaving 19 bases not matched to a gene. This CDR3 region has 19 residues. The data were obtained in a study of T-cell memory formation after mild COVID-19. Findings and limits, study-wide: Some SARS-CoV-2-responding clones were already detected in memory before infection.

UMIs and sample barcodes were carried by the TCR alpha and TCR beta cDNA libraries that 5'RACE produced using constant-segment primers. TCRdb passed the 5' RACE reads through MiXCR, listing each CDR3 protein once. Among roughly 560,000 distinct CDR3 sequences listed, over 20% were seen once. The J gene is TRBJ1-2, the V gene TRBV4-1; TRBD1 matches at 8 bases. Material for sequencing was PBMCs or a T cell subset sorted from them (not recorded which). The sequence derives from an adult woman who had mild COVID-19 (a few samples of this study predate the infection). Cell type and time point are not known. The DNA for the CDR3 is TGCGCCAGCAGCCAAGTAGCGACAGGGGAAAGTCTGGCGGCTGATGGCTACACCTTC. This sequence encodes CASSQVATGESLAADGYTF.